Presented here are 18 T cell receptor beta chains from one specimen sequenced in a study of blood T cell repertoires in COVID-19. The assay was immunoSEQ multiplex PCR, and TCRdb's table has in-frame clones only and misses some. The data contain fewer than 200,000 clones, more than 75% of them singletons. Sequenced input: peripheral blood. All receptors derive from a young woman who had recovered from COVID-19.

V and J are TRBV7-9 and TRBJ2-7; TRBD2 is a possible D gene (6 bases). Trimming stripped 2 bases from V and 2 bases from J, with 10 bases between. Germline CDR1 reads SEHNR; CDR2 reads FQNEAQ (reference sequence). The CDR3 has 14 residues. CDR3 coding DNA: TGTGCCAGCAGCTTAATGGCGGGACCCTACGAGCAGTACGTC. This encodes CASSLMAGPYEQYV.

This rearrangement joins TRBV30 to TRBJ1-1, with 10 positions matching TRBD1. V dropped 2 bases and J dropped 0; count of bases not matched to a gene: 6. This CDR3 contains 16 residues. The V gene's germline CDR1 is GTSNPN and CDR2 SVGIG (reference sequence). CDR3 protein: CAWSRQGAIVNTEAFF. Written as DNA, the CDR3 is TGTGCCTGGAGTCGACAGGGGGCGATTGTGAACACTGAAGCTTTCTTT.

The CDR3 region has the DNA TGTGCCAGCAGTGAAGTACGCTACTCCTACAATGAGCAGTTCTTC. Its translation is CASSEVRYSYNEQFF. The rearrangement links TRBV2 to TRBJ2-1, with D uncertain. CDR3 size: 15 residues. Deletions cut 1 base from V and 0 bases from J, with 7 bases between. Germline CDR1 is SNHLY and CDR2 is FYNNEI.

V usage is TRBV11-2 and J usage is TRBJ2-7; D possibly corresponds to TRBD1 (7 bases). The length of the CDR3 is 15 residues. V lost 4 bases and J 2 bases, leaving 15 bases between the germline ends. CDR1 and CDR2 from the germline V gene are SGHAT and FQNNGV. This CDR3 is CASSSVEGATYEQYV. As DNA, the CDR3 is TGTGCCAGCAGCTCAGTGGAGGGGGCGACCTACGAGCAGTACGTC.

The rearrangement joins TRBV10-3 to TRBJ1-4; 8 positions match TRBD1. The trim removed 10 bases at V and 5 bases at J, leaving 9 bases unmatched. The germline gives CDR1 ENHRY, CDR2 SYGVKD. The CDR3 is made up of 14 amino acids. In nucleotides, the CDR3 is TGTGCCACCGGAGACAGGGGTCCCAATGAAAAACTGTTTTTT. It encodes CATGDRGPNEKLFF.

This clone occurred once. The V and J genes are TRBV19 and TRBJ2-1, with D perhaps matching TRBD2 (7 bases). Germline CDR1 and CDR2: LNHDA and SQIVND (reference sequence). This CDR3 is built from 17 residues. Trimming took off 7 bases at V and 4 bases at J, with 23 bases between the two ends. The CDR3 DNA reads TGTGCCAGTACCAATTTCTGGACTAGGGGACATTACAATGAGCAGTTCTTC. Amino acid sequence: CASTNFWTRGHYNEQFF.

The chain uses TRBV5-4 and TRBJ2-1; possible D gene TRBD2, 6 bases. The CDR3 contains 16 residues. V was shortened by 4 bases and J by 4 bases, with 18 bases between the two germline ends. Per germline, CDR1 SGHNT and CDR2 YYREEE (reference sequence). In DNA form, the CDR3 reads TGTGCCAGCAGCCCCCTGGGCCGGGAGTTGTACAATGAGCAGTTCTTC. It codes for CASSPLGRELYNEQFF. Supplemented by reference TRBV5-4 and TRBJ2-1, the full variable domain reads ETGVTQSPTHLIKTRGQQVTLRCSSQSGHNTVSWYQQALGQGPQFIFQYYREEENGRGNFPPRFSGLQFPNYSSELNVNALELDDSALYLCASSPLGRELYNEQFFGPGTRLTVL.

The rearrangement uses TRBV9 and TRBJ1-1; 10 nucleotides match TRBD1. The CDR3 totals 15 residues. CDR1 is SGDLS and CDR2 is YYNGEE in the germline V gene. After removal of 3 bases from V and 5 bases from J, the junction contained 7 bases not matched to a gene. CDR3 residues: CASSEGDRGGTEAFF. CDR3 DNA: TGTGCCAGCAGCGAAGGGGACAGGGGAGGGACTGAAGCTTTCTTT.

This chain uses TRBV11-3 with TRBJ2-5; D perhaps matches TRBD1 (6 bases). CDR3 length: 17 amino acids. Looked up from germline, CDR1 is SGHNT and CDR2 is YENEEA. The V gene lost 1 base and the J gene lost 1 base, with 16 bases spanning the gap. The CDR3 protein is CASSLGTTGSGQETQYF. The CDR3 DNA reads TGTGCCAGCAGCTTAGGTACGACAGGCTCAGGCCAAGAGACCCAGTACTTC.

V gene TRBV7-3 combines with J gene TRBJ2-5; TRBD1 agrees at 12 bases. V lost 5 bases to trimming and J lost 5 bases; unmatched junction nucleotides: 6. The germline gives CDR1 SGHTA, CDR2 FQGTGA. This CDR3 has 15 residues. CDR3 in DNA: TGTGCCAGCAGCAAATCGGGACAGGGGGCTGAGACCCAGTACTTC. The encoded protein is CASSKSGQGAETQYF.

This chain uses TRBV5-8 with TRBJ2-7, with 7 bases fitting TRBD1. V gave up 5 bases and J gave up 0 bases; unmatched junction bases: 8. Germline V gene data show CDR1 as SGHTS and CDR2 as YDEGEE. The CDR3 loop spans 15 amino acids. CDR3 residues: CASSRQGSLSYEQYF. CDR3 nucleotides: TGTGCCAGCAGTCGACAGGGTAGCCTCTCCTACGAGCAGTACTTC.

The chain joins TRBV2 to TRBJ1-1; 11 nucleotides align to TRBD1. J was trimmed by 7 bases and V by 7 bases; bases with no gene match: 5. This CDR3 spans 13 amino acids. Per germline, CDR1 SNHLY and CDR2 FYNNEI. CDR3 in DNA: TGTGCCAGCAAACGGACAGGGGGCGTTGAAGCTTTCTTT. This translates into CASKRTGGVEAFF.

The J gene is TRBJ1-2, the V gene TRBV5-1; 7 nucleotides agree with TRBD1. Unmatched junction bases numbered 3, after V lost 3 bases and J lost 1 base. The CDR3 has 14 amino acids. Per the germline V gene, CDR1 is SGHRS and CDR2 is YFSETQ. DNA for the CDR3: TGCGCCAGCAGCTGGACAGGTGATAACTATGGCTACACCTTC. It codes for CASSWTGDNYGYTF.

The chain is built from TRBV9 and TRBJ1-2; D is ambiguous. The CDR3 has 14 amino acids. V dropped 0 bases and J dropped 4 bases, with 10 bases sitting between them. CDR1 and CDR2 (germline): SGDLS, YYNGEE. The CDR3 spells CASSVGQLAYGYTF. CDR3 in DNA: TGTGCCAGCAGCGTAGGCCAGCTAGCCTATGGCTACACCTTC.

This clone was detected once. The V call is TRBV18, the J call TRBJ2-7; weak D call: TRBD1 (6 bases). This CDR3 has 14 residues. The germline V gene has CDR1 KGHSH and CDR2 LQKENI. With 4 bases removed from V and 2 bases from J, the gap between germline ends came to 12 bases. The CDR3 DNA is TGTGCCAGCTCACTAAACAGGGACGCCTACGAGCAGTACTTC. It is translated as CASSLNRDAYEQYF.

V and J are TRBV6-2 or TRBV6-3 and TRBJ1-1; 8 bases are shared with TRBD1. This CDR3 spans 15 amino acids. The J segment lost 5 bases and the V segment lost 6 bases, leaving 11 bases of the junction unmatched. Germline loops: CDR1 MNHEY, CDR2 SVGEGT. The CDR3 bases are TGTGCCAGCAGCTCCGACAGGGGTGGTTGGACTGAAGCTTTCTTT. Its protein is CASSSDRGGWTEAFF.

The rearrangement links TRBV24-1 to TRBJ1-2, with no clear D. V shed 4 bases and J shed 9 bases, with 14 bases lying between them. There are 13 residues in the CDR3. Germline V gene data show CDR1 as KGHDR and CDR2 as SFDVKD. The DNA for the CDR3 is TGTGCCACCAGTGACTCACCAGGTGTCCGCTACACCTTC. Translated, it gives CATSDSPGVRYTF.

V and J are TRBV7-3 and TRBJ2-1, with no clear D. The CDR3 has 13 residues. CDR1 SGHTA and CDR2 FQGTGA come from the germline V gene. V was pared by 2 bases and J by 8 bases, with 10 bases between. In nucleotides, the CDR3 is TGTGCCAGCAGCTTAGAGATTTTTCATGAGCAGTTCTTC. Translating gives CASSLEIFHEQFF.